This T cell receptor beta chain was found in a study of T cells in Graves' hyperthyroidism and ophthalmopathy. The study based diagnoses on clinical symptoms, serum thyroxine and TRAb, thyroid ultrasound and orbital computed tomography. General observations from the study: Most clonotypes expanded in the thyroid (above 0.001) were also present in blood.

Amplified TCR beta CDR3 regions came from RNA transcripts. HTBI primers were the set used in a first-round RT-PCR of the TCR CDR3. MiXCR was run by TCRdb on the multiplex PCR reads, yielding one entry per CDR3 protein. The table has fewer than 500,000 distinct CDR3 sequences, approximately 15% seen once; the top ten hold 15% to 20%. There are a few counts of this clonotype. Its antigen is as yet unknown. V lost 2 bases to trimming and J lost 4 bases, with 11 bases between them. In germline, CDR1 is SQVTM, CDR2 ANQGSEA. The CDR3 covers 13 residues. The chain employs TRBV29-1 and TRBJ1-1; D unresolved. The sequenced material came from blood. This TCR came from a woman under 40 with Graves' ophthalmopathy. The CDR3 is CSVEREAATEAFF. The DNA of the CDR3 is TGCAGCGTTGAAAGGGAGGCGGCCACTGAAGCTTTCTTT.